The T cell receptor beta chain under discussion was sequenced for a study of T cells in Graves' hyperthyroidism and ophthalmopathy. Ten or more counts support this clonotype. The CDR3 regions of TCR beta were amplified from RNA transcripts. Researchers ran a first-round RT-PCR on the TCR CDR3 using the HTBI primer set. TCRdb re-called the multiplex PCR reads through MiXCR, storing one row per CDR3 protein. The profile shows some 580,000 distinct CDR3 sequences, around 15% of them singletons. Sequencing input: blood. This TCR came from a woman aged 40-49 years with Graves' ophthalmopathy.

The CDR3 coding sequence is TGTGCCAGCAGCCAAGATGAGAAGGTCCCCGTGTACCAAGAGACCCAGTACTTC. Amino acid sequence: CASSQDEKVPVYQETQYF. The chain carries TRBV3-1 and TRBJ2-5; D is undetermined. Between the trimmed V and J ends, which lost 0 bases and 0 bases, there was a span of 17 bases. Looked up from germline, CDR1 is LGHDT and CDR2 is YNNKEL (reference sequence). The CDR3 is 18 amino acids.